This T cell receptor beta chain was retrieved from a study of blood T cell repertoires in COVID-19. Per the germline V gene, CDR1 is LGHNT and CDR2 is FRNRAP. The CDR3 totals 14 residues. The junction had 3 bases not matched to a gene; V was cut back by 6 bases and J by 1 base. Sequenced by immunoSEQ multiplex PCR; TCRdb stores in-frame clones only, minus some. The profile covers 450,000 to 500,000 clones, with roughly nine tenths appearing a single time and under 0.85% taken by the ten largest. What the recovered Cohort 3 donors had was two negative PCRs, clearance, or symptom resolution. The source material was PBMCs or T cells enriched from blood (not recorded which). The chain has TRBV12-5 and TRBJ1-1; 9 bases are shared with TRBD1. The clonotype comes from a woman between 18 and 29 years old who had recovered from COVID-19. Written as DNA, the CDR3 is TGTGCTAGTGGGGCGGGACAGGGGAACACTGAAGCTTTCTTT. Its translation: CASGAGQGNTEAFF.